These T cell receptor beta chains were read from a single sample in a study of T cells after yellow fever vaccination. TCRdb reprocessed the 5' RACE reads with MiXCR, giving one entry per CDR3 protein. The repertoire holds about 400,000 distinct CDR3 sequences, with approximately 10% as singletons. Material: PBMCs, obtained on the day of the first yellow fever vaccination. The origin of the receptors is a man in his late teens or twenties who received the YFV17D yellow fever vaccine. CDR3s include the opening cysteine and the closing phenylalanine or tryptophan. The D gene is left open where the match is weak. Clone size appears in some rows only: once, few, many, or a class for an expanded clone.

clone_size: NA; d_call: NA; j_call: TRBJ1-4; v_call: TRBV28; cdr3_aa: CASSLGARGKLFF; cdr3_nt: TGTGCCAGCAGTTTAGGTGCTCGAGGAAAACTGTTTTTT
clone_size: many; d_call: NA; j_call: TRBJ2-1; v_call: TRBV7-2; cdr3_aa: CASSFGFREQFF; cdr3_nt: TGTGCCAGCAGCTTCGGTTTTCGAGAGCAGTTCTTC
clone_size: few; d_call: TRBD2; j_call: TRBJ2-7; v_call: TRBV15; cdr3_aa: CATSPMAGLADEQYF; cdr3_nt: TGTGCCACCAGCCCCATGGCCGGACTAGCGGACGAGCAGTACTTC
clone_size: many; d_call: NA; j_call: TRBJ1-5; v_call: TRBV12-3/TRBV12-4; cdr3_aa: CASRLQGLPPQHF; cdr3_nt: TGTGCCAGCAGACTACAGGGTTTGCCGCCCCAGCATTTT
clone_size: once; d_call: TRBD1; j_call: TRBJ2-4; v_call: TRBV7-9; cdr3_aa: CASSPPDRGSDIQYF; cdr3_nt: TGTGCCAGCAGCCCACCGGACAGGGGATCGGACATTCAGTACTTC
clone_size: NA; d_call: TRBD1; j_call: TRBJ1-2; v_call: TRBV6-6; cdr3_aa: CASTSGTGLGYTF; cdr3_nt: TGTGCCAGCACCAGCGGGACAGGGTTGGGCTACACCTTC
clone_size: NA; d_call: TRBD2; j_call: TRBJ2-1; v_call: TRBV29-1; cdr3_aa: CSVEEGGTSGGYNEQFF; cdr3_nt: TGCAGCGTTGAAGAAGGCGGGACTAGCGGGGGGTACAATGAGCAGTTCTTC
clone_size: NA; d_call: NA; j_call: TRBJ2-1; v_call: TRBV28; cdr3_aa: CASSPLGPVSSYNEQFF; cdr3_nt: TGTGCCAGCAGCCCCCTAGGGCCCGTGAGCTCCTACAATGAGCAGTTCTTC
clone_size: few; d_call: NA; j_call: TRBJ1-5; v_call: TRBV18; cdr3_aa: CASSPPNGGRQPQHF; cdr3_nt: TGTGCCAGCTCACCACCCAATGGCGGGCGTCAGCCCCAGCATTTT
clone_size: few; d_call: NA; j_call: TRBJ1-1; v_call: TRBV7-9; cdr3_aa: CASSPRDGNTEAFF; cdr3_nt: TGTGCCAGCAGCCCCAGGGACGGGAACACTGAAGCTTTCTTT
clone_size: few; d_call: TRBD2; j_call: TRBJ2-3; v_call: TRBV4-3; cdr3_aa: CASSPWTSGGDTQYF; cdr3_nt: TGCGCCAGCAGCCCCTGGACTAGCGGGGGAGATACGCAGTATTTT
clone_size: many; d_call: TRBD1; j_call: TRBJ2-5; v_call: TRBV5-1; cdr3_aa: CASSSPTGGETQYF; cdr3_nt: TGCGCCAGCAGCTCACCGACAGGGGGAGAGACCCAGTACTTC
clone_size: few; d_call: TRBD1; j_call: TRBJ2-5; v_call: TRBV10-3; cdr3_aa: CAIRDSEETQYF; cdr3_nt: TGTGCCATCCGGGACAGCGAAGAGACCCAGTACTTC
clone_size: few; d_call: NA; j_call: TRBJ1-6; v_call: TRBV19; cdr3_aa: CASSLTGPHRPLHF; cdr3_nt: TGTGCCAGTAGCCTGACAGGTCCTCATCGCCCCCTCCACTTT
clone_size: many; d_call: TRBD1; j_call: TRBJ1-2; v_call: TRBV6-5; cdr3_aa: CASSYSDRPPYGYTF; cdr3_nt: TGTGCCAGCAGTTACTCGGACAGGCCCCCCTATGGCTACACCTTC
clone_size: NA; d_call: NA; j_call: TRBJ2-3; v_call: TRBV20-1; cdr3_aa: CSARDSRSGTDTQYF; cdr3_nt: TGCAGTGCTAGAGATTCCCGGTCCGGCACAGATACGCAGTATTTT
clone_size: NA; d_call: NA; j_call: TRBJ2-5; v_call: TRBV5-1; cdr3_aa: CASRKASGRTPQETQYF; cdr3_nt: TGCGCCAGCAGAAAGGCCAGCGGCCGTACCCCTCAAGAGACCCAGTACTTC
clone_size: many; d_call: NA; j_call: TRBJ1-2; v_call: TRBV4-2; cdr3_aa: CASSTNYGYTF; cdr3_nt: TGTGCCAGCAGCACTAACTATGGCTACACCTTC
clone_size: NA; d_call: TRBD1; j_call: TRBJ2-3; v_call: TRBV5-1; cdr3_aa: CASSTGGLTTDTQYF; cdr3_nt: TGCGCCAGCAGCACAGGGGGCCTGACGACAGATACGCAGTATTTT
clone_size: NA; d_call: NA; j_call: TRBJ2-2; v_call: TRBV4-3; cdr3_aa: CASSHYRDPRVGELFF; cdr3_nt: TGCGCCAGCAGCCACTATCGGGACCCTCGGGTCGGGGAGCTGTTTTTT
clone_size: NA; d_call: TRBD2; j_call: TRBJ2-5; v_call: TRBV6-5; cdr3_aa: CASSYAGGPVFGTQYF; cdr3_nt: TGTGCCAGCAGTTATGCGGGGGGCCCCGTTTTCGGGACCCAGTACTTC
clone_size: NA; d_call: NA; j_call: TRBJ2-2; v_call: TRBV6-2/TRBV6-3; cdr3_aa: CASSHLDKSAGELFF; cdr3_nt: TGTGCCAGCAGTCACCTGGACAAATCCGCCGGGGAGCTGTTTTTT
clone_size: NA; d_call: NA; j_call: TRBJ2-7; v_call: TRBV5-1; cdr3_aa: CASSTEGTDHSYEQYF; cdr3_nt: TGCGCCAGCAGCACGGAGGGGACCGACCACTCCTACGAGCAGTACTTC
clone_size: few; d_call: NA; j_call: TRBJ2-5; v_call: TRBV11-2; cdr3_aa: CASRKIASQETQYF; cdr3_nt: TGTGCCAGCAGAAAAATAGCTTCCCAAGAGACCCAGTACTTC
clone_size: NA; d_call: NA; j_call: TRBJ1-1; v_call: TRBV25-1; cdr3_aa: CASSEAGAMNTEAFF; cdr3_nt: TGTGCCAGCAGTGAGGCCGGGGCAATGAACACTGAAGCTTTCTTT
clone_size: few; d_call: TRBD1; j_call: TRBJ1-3; v_call: TRBV13; cdr3_aa: CASSLRTHTGGSGNTIYF; cdr3_nt: TGTGCCAGCAGCTTACGGACTCACACAGGGGGCTCTGGAAACACCATATATTTT
clone_size: NA; d_call: NA; j_call: TRBJ1-3; v_call: TRBV7-2; cdr3_aa: CASSLESVGRVNTIYF; cdr3_nt: TGTGCCAGCAGCTTAGAAAGCGTTGGCAGGGTAAACACCATATATTTT
clone_size: NA; d_call: TRBD2; j_call: TRBJ2-5; v_call: TRBV11-1; cdr3_aa: CASSLGGLAGQETQYF; cdr3_nt: TGTGCCAGCAGCTTAGGGGGACTAGCGGGACAAGAGACCCAGTACTTC
clone_size: few; d_call: TRBD1; j_call: TRBJ2-5; v_call: TRBV7-8; cdr3_aa: CASSIHRGSETQYF; cdr3_nt: TGTGCCAGCAGCATTCACAGGGGCTCGGAGACCCAGTACTTC
clone_size: NA; d_call: NA; j_call: TRBJ1-3; v_call: TRBV12-3/TRBV12-4; cdr3_aa: CASSLLRSSGNTIYF; cdr3_nt: TGTGCCAGCAGCCTACTAAGGAGCTCTGGAAACACCATATATTTT
clone_size: NA; d_call: NA; j_call: TRBJ2-3; v_call: TRBV24-1; cdr3_aa: CATSDLSQGDTQYF; cdr3_nt: TGTGCCACCAGTGATCTAAGCCAAGGGGATACGCAGTATTTT